The present TCR beta chain was sequenced within a study of technical replicates of blood from a few donors. Trimming shortened V by 5 bases and J by 0 bases, and 11 bases separated the two germline ends. The CDR3 totals 14 residues. Germline-derived CDR1 and CDR2 are WSHSY and SAAADI. Only in-frame clones appear in the TCRdb table, and some are missing; sequencing was by immunoSEQ multiplex PCR. The table records around 72,000 clones, 91% of them present only once. This rearrangement joins TRBV10-2 to TRBJ2-7, with TRBD2 as a possible D gene (5 bases). This clonotype originated in a human donor in good health. Some clones in this sample may be carry-over from other donors' samples. The material sequenced was T cells isolated from PBMCs. The CDR3: CASSRTSSSYEQYF. DNA for the CDR3: TGCGCCAGCAGTCGGACTTCGAGCTCCTACGAGCAGTACTTC.